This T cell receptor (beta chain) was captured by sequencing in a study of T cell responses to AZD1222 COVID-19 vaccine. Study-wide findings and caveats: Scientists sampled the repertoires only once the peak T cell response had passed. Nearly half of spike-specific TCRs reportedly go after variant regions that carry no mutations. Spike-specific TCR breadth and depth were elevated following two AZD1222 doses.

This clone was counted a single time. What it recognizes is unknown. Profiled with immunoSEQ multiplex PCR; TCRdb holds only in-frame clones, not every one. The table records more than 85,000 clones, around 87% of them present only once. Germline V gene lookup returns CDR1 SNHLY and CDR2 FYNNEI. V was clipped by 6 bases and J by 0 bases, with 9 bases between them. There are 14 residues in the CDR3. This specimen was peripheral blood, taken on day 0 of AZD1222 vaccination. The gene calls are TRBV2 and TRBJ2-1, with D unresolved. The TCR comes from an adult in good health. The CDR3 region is CASRDRSSYNEQFF. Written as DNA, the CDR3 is TGTGCCAGCAGGGACCGGAGCTCCTACAATGAGCAGTTCTTC.